The 31 T cell receptor beta chains below all came from one sample that was sequenced in a study of blood T cells in healthy people across ages (dated by TCRdb to between 2015 and 2016). Library prep was done by 5' RACE. The sequencer listed for this sample is Illumina HiSeq 2500. A second 7 to 11 cycle PCR used a sample-barcoded 5' primer and a J-beta primer mix. TCRdb took the public reads, trimmed them with fastp at Q25, ran MiXCR for clone calling and kept in-frame beta chains. Entries are consolidated by CDR3 protein sequence, retaining the most common genes and DNA. The sample table shows around 990,000 distinct CDR3 sequences, and approximately 25% are seen once. The ten largest clonotypes hold 0.75% of the sample. A further study also used this sample, focusing on T cells of mothers and their children.

Material for sequencing was blood. These receptor sequences come from a girl aged 2 to 9 in good health.

This clonotype was seen only a few times. The CDR3 sequence: CASRRQSSSYYEQYF. The CDR3, as DNA: TGTGCCAGCAGACGACAGAGCTCCTCTTACTACGAGCAGTACTTC. The chain employs TRBV7-2 and TRBJ2-7; the D gene is possibly TRBD1 (5 bases). This CDR3 is 15 amino acids long. The V gene lost 6 bases and the J gene lost 3 bases, with 18 bases spanning the gap. CDR1 is SGHTA and CDR2 is FQGNSA in the germline V gene.

V gene TRBV28 combines with J gene TRBJ2-5; possibly TRBD2 for D (6 bases). Germline V gives CDR1 MDHEN, CDR2 SYDVKM. This CDR3 spans 14 amino acids. The germline V and J ends were trimmed by 7 bases and 5 bases, with 17 bases remaining between them. In nucleotides, the CDR3 is TGTGCCAGCACCCCCAGGGACTTCGGGGAGACCCAGTACTTC. Amino acids: CASTPRDFGETQYF. Together with reference TRBV28 and TRBJ2-5, the CDR3 gives the full variable domain: DVKVTQSSRYLVKRTGEKVFLECVQDMDHENMFWYRQDPGLGLRLIYFSYDVKMKEKGDIPEGYSVSREKKERFSLILESASTNQTSMYLCASTPRDFGETQYFGPGTRLLVL.

This clonotype was counted a few times. The V call is TRBV6-2 or TRBV6-3, the J call TRBJ1-2; the D gene is possibly TRBD1 (5 bases). This CDR3 region has 14 residues. The ends were cut back, 7 bases at V and 1 base at J, with 13 bases in the middle. Germline lookup yields CDR1 MNHEY and CDR2 SVGEGT. CDR3 residues: CASNRGNLNYGYTF. CDR3 coding DNA: TGTGCCAGCAATCGGGGGAATCTTAACTATGGCTACACCTTC.

CDR3 DNA sequence: TGCAGCGCACACCCGGGGGGTCAAGAGACCCAGTACTTC. It translates to CSAHPGGQETQYF. This sequence joins TRBV29-1 and TRBJ2-5; TRBD2 agrees at 7 bases. V shed 7 bases and J 2 bases; nucleotides not matched to a gene: 7. The length of the CDR3 is 13 residues. Germline CDR1 is SQVTM and CDR2 is ANQGSEA. The full variable domain, in which reference TRBV29-1 and TRBJ2-5 provide the parts outside the CDR3, is SAVISQKPSRDICQRGTSLTIQCQVDSQVTMMFWYRQQPGQSLTLIATANQGSEATYESGFVIDKFPISRPNLTFSTLTVSNMSPEDSSIYLCSAHPGGQETQYFGPGTRLLVL.

The genes are TRBV20-1 and TRBJ2-5, with D perhaps TRBD1 (7 bases). The CDR3 sequence is 17 residues long. From germline, CDR1 is DFQATT and CDR2 SNEGSKA (reference sequence). V dropped 1 base and J dropped 5 bases, with 23 bases sitting between them. CDR3 residues: CSARVWGATGTGETQYF. The CDR3 DNA follows: TGCAGTGCTAGAGTATGGGGGGCGACAGGGACGGGGGAGACCCAGTACTTC.

This clonotype was observed a single time. The J gene is TRBJ1-1, the V gene TRBV12-3 or TRBV12-4; D is unresolved. The CDR3 is 12 residues long. The ends were cut back, 2 bases at V and 10 bases at J, with 11 bases in the middle. CDR3 loop: CASSLNIFGAFF. The DNA of the CDR3 is TGTGCCAGCAGTTTAAACATCTTCGGAGCTTTCTTT.

This rearrangement joins TRBV2 to TRBJ2-7, with a weak D call TRBD1 (6 bases). This CDR3 region has 13 residues. CDR1 is SNHLY, CDR2 FYNNEI, per germline. The ends were cut back, 5 bases at V and 3 bases at J, with 11 bases in the middle. The CDR3: CASSRSRGYEQYF. CDR3 nucleotide sequence: TGTGCCAGCAGTCGAAGCAGGGGCTACGAGCAGTACTTC.

This clonotype turned up a few times. V and J are TRBV20-1 and TRBJ1-5, with 8 bases matching TRBD1. This CDR3 is 15 amino acids long. The germline V gene encodes CDR1 DFQATT and CDR2 SNEGSKA (reference sequence). After removal of 2 bases from V and 4 bases from J, the junction contained 7 bases not matched to a gene. CDR3 sequence reads: CSARPEDRGNQPQHF. CDR3 sequence (DNA): TGCAGTGCTAGACCCGAAGACAGGGGTAATCAGCCCCAGCATTTT.

A note on this clonotype: As the CDR3 is not closed by the conserved phenylalanine or tryptophan, this likely results from a read error. The limits of the CDR3 on the DNA are not certain, so only TCRdb's listed CDR3 is given. This CDR3 reads CASSRWGLWSNQPQHY. The chain joins TRBV21-1 to TRBJ1-5. TRBV21-1 is designated a pseudogene. The CDR3 numbers 16 amino acids, ends counted.

This clonotype came up a few times. The chain joins TRBV7-6 to TRBJ2-3, with D perhaps matching TRBD1 or TRBD2 (5 bases each). The CDR3 runs to 12 residues. Germline V lookup: CDR1 SGHVS, CDR2 FNYEAQ. Trimming removed 2 bases from V and 11 bases from J, with 11 bases in between. CDR3 region: CASSLSGSGQYF. CDR3 DNA: TGTGCCAGCAGCTTATCAGGGAGCGGGCAGTATTTT. The whole variable domain, filled in from reference TRBV7-6 and TRBJ2-3, reads GAGVSQSPRYKVTKRGQDVALRCDPISGHVSLYWYRQALGQGPEFLTYFNYEAQQDKSGLPNDRFSAERPEGSISTLTIQRTEQRDSAMYRCASSLSGSGQYFGPGTRLTVL.

The chain carries TRBV4-1 and TRBJ2-5, with D perhaps TRBD2 (5 bases). V shed 0 bases and J shed 2 bases, with 10 bases lying between them. This CDR3 has 15 residues. From germline, CDR1 is MGHRA and CDR2 YSYEKL. As DNA, the CDR3 is TGCGCCAGCAGCCAAGAAAACCGGGAACAAGAGACCCAGTACTTC. It specifies CASSQENREQETQYF.

The V gene is TRBV12-3 or TRBV12-4, the J gene TRBJ2-5; 11 bases line up with TRBD2. V dropped 7 bases and J dropped 5; count of bases not matched to a gene: 6. This CDR3 contains 14 residues. The CDR3 DNA follows: TGTGCCAGCACTGAACTAGCGGGAGATGAGACCCAGTACTTC. Its translation is CASTELAGDETQYF.

The CDR3 protein is CASSFGASDTDTQYF. CDR3 bases: TGTGCCAGCAGCTTTGGGGCTAGCGACACAGATACGCAGTATTTT. The rearrangement joins TRBV7-3 to TRBJ2-3, with a possible D match to TRBD2 (6 bases). Between the trimmed V and J ends, which lost 3 bases and 2 bases, there was a span of 12 bases. CDR1 and CDR2 from the germline V gene are SGHTA and FQGTGA. CDR3 length: 15 amino acids.

This clonotype was picked up a small number of times. This rearrangement joins TRBV28 to TRBJ1-4; D is perhaps TRBD1 (6 bases). This CDR3 contains 13 residues. CDR1 is MDHEN, CDR2 SYDVKM, per germline. The germline V and J ends were trimmed by 7 bases and 8 bases, with 14 bases remaining between them. CDR3 in DNA: TGTGCCAGCATTGGGGGCGCAGGGGAAAAACTGTTTTTT. It translates to CASIGGAGEKLFF.

The chain couples TRBV5-1 to TRBJ1-1; perhaps TRBD1 as D (5 bases). The V end was cut by 0 bases, the J end by 3 bases, with 12 bases between. Germline lookup yields CDR1 SGHRS and CDR2 YFSETQ. This CDR3 has 15 amino acids. CDR3 nucleotides: TGCGCCAGCAGCTTGGATGGGGCAAGGGACACTGAAGCTTTCTTT. This sequence encodes CASSLDGARDTEAFF.

The J gene is TRBJ2-3, the V gene TRBV24-1; 7 nucleotides agree with TRBD2. Germline V gene data show CDR1 as KGHDR and CDR2 as SFDVKD. V lost 6 bases, J lost 3 bases, and 8 bases stayed unmatched. The CDR3 covers 15 residues. This chain's CDR3 is CATSLAGAVTDTQYF. As DNA, the CDR3 is TGTGCCACCAGTTTGGCGGGAGCCGTAACAGATACGCAGTATTTT.

This rearrangement joins TRBV7-2 to TRBJ2-7; 8 bases agree with TRBD2. This CDR3 is 15 amino acids long. V was clipped by 2 bases and J by 7 bases; unmatched bases: 10. Looked up from germline, CDR1 is SGHTA and CDR2 is FQGNSA. In DNA, the CDR3 is TGTGCCAGCAGCTTACTCGGGGGGGCTATGAAGGAGCAGTACTTC. Translation gives CASSLLGGAMKEQYF.

This clonotype was detected only a few times. V gene TRBV12-3 or TRBV12-4 combines with J gene TRBJ2-7, with D possibly matching TRBD1 (6 bases). V was trimmed by 6 bases and J by 2 bases, leaving 14 bases between them. The CDR3 runs 14 residues. The CDR3 loop reads CASSRDTTPYEQYF. DNA for the CDR3: TGTGCCAGCAGCAGGGACACAACCCCCTACGAGCAGTACTTC.

The J gene is TRBJ2-5, the V gene TRBV20-1, with TRBD1 matching 9 bases. The J call may be wrong; the DNA end is better matched by TRBJ2-7. The germline V gene has CDR1 DFQATT and CDR2 SNEGSKA (reference sequence). This CDR3 is 14 amino acids long. The CDR3, as DNA: TGCAGTGCTAGGGGAGACAGGGGGACCTACGAGCAGTACTTC. Translation gives CSARGDRGTYEQYF.

V usage is TRBV25-1 and J usage is TRBJ2-7, with 11 bases aligning to TRBD2. The CDR3 extends over 15 amino acids. The germline V gene has CDR1 MGHDK and CDR2 SYGVNS. After removal of 3 bases from V and 4 bases from J, the junction contained 5 bases not matched to a gene. CDR3 nucleotide sequence: TGTGCCAGCAGTGACCCAGGGACTAGCGGTTACGAGCAGTACTTC. Its protein is CASSDPGTSGYEQYF.

This clonotype was counted between two and nine times. This chain joins TRBV4-2 and TRBJ2-7; 12 nucleotides agree with TRBD1. The CDR3 is 16 residues long. Germline values: CDR1 LGHNA, CDR2 YNFKEQ. V was clipped by 4 bases and J by 4 bases; unmatched bases: 8. The CDR3 nucleotides are TGTGCCAGCAGCCTATCCCCGGGACAGGGGGCTTACGAGCAGTACTTC. Protein product: CASSLSPGQGAYEQYF.

V gene TRBV7-9 combines with J gene TRBJ2-5; 7 nucleotides line up with TRBD1. TRBJ2-7 matches the DNA end more closely, so the J call is doubtful. This CDR3 has 14 amino acids. CDR1 SEHNR and CDR2 FQNEAQ come from the germline V gene (reference sequence). In DNA, the CDR3 is TGTGCCAGCAGCAACCGGGACAGTCCCTGCGAGCAGTACTTC. Translated: CASSNRDSPCEQYF.

The sample holds a few counts of this clonotype. This chain uses TRBV25-1 with TRBJ2-1; no clear D gene. The J call may not be correct, given that the DNA end is closer to TRBJ2-5. CDR3 length equals 15 residues. CDR1 MGHDK and CDR2 SYGVNS come from the germline V gene. As DNA, the CDR3 is TGTGCCAGCAGTGCCCAGCCGGCTCTCCAAGAGACCCAGTACTTC. As protein: CASSAQPALQETQYF.

This clonotype was counted many times. The chain joins TRBV2 to TRBJ1-1; 7 nucleotides align to TRBD1. The junction had 4 bases not matched to a gene; V was cut back by 6 bases and J by 0 bases. Germline V gene sequence: CDR1 SNHLY, CDR2 FYNNEI. This CDR3 is built from 14 residues. The CDR3 spells CASSQQGMNTEAFF. CDR3 nucleotide sequence: TGTGCCAGCAGCCAACAGGGGATGAACACTGAAGCTTTCTTT. Supplemented by reference TRBV2 and TRBJ1-1, the full variable domain reads EPEVTQTPSHQVTQMGQEVILRCVPISNHLYFYWYRQILGQKVEFLVSFYNNEISEKSEIFDDQFSVERPDGSNFTLKIRSTKLEDSAMYFCASSQQGMNTEAFFGQGTRLTVV.

In DNA, the CDR3 is TGTGCCAGCAGCCGCACTGGACAGCCTTCGGTGTATGGCTACACCTTC. The encoded protein is CASSRTGQPSVYGYTF. The chain is built from TRBV9 and TRBJ1-2; perhaps TRBD1 as D (6 bases). The V gene lost 4 bases and the J gene lost 5 bases, with 21 bases spanning the gap. This CDR3 is 16 amino acids long. Looked up from germline, CDR1 is SGDLS and CDR2 is YYNGEE.

This clonotype was counted a few times. The chain is built from TRBV7-2 and TRBJ2-4; D is perhaps TRBD1 (5 bases). CDR1 and CDR2 from the germline V gene are SGHTA and FQGNSA. The CDR3 totals 15 residues. Trimming removed 1 base at V and 8 bases at J, with 15 bases between. In nucleotides, the CDR3 is TGTGCCAGCAGCTTAGAGGGCCTCCAGGGCCACATTCAGTACTTC. The encoded protein is CASSLEGLQGHIQYF.

The V and J genes are TRBV6-2 or TRBV6-3 and TRBJ1-1; D possibly corresponds to TRBD1 (6 bases). CDR3 size: 14 residues. Germline assignment: CDR1 MNHEY and CDR2 SVGEGT. With 8 bases removed from V and 5 bases from J, the gap between germline ends came to 18 bases. The CDR3 protein is CASASDPGQTEAFF. Written as DNA, the CDR3 is TGTGCCAGCGCATCCGACCCCGGACAGACTGAAGCTTTCTTT.

This clonotype was recorded a few times. The gene calls are TRBV6-9 and TRBJ1-5; 10 bases match TRBD1. Germline values: CDR1 MNHGY, CDR2 SVAAGI. Trimming at V came to 1 base and at J to 0 bases, leaving 12 bases not matched to a gene. This CDR3 has 20 amino acids. CDR3 bases: TGTGCCAGCAGTTATTTTTCCGGGACAGGGGTCCGAATTAGCAATCAGCCCCAGCATTTT. It yields the protein CASSYFSGTGVRISNQPQHF.

This chain links TRBV12-5 with TRBJ2-6; no clear D gene. The CDR3 consists of 15 residues. The germline V gene has CDR1 LGHNT and CDR2 FRNRAP. Trimming took off 1 base at V and 0 bases at J, with 4 bases between the two ends. CDR3 protein: CASGLGTSGANVLTF. CDR3 in DNA: TGTGCTAGTGGTTTGGGGACCTCTGGGGCCAACGTCCTGACTTTC. The full variable domain, with the rest looked up from reference TRBV12-5 and TRBJ2-6, is DARVTQTPRHKVTEMGQEVTMRCQPILGHNTVFWYRQTMMQGLELLAYFRNRAPLDDSGMPKDRFSAEMPDATLATLKIQPSEPRDSAVYFCASGLGTSGANVLTFGAGSRLTVL.

This clonotype came up a few times. The V call is TRBV5-1, the J call TRBJ2-5, with D perhaps matching TRBD2 (5 bases). This CDR3 is 13 amino acids long. V was trimmed by 1 base and J by 6 bases, leaving 10 bases between them. Germline CDR1 is SGHRS and CDR2 is YFSETQ. CDR3 DNA sequence: TGCGCCAGCAGCTTGTTTGGGGAGAAGACCCAGTACTTC. Its translation: CASSLFGEKTQYF.

A few counts support this clonotype. This CDR3 is CSAEGSPGHTGELFF. As DNA, the CDR3 is TGCAGCGCTGAGGGATCGCCAGGGCACACCGGGGAGCTGTTTTTT. The chain couples TRBV29-1 to TRBJ2-2; D might be TRBD1 or TRBD2, each matching 5 bases. Per germline, CDR1 SQVTM and CDR2 ANQGSEA. Trimming removed 7 bases from V and 3 bases from J, with 18 bases in between. The CDR3 sequence is 15 residues long.